This note documents a single T cell receptor (beta chain) sequence. Source study methods: Amplification of reference gene primers provided the estimated nucleated cell counts. Produced via immunoSEQ multiplex PCR; TCRdb's table is partial and in-frame only. That table gives V, J and clone size, and the DNA gave D and trimming. This repertoire shows roughly 200,000 clones, approximately 78% found once; its top ten account for 2.5% to 3.5%. This sample is part of a study of blood T cell repertoires in COVID-19. About the research overall: The United States, Italy and Spain provided the acute and convalescent COVID-19 samples. PBMCs, B-cell-depleted T cells, or T cells were the source of the cDNA or gDNA that made up the material.

Material for sequencing was peripheral blood. The source of this sequence is an elderly woman with active or convalescent COVID-19.

The CDR3 region is CASSNLQGAAYGYTF. As DNA, the CDR3 is TGTGCCAGCAGTAACCTACAGGGGGCCGCCTATGGCTACACCTTC. The J gene is TRBJ1-2, the V gene TRBV6-5; 9 bases line up with TRBD1. The germline CDR1 and CDR2 sequences are MNHEY and SVGAGI. The CDR3 runs to 15 residues. The ends lost 5 bases at V and 4 bases at J; junction bases unmatched: 8.